This TCR beta chain is from a study of cytomegalovirus exposure and HLA in healthy donors (dated by TCRdb to between 2016 and 2019). Regarding the complete study: According to an earlier analysis of several hundred of the donors, some 170 million T cells yielded approximately 120 million unique TCR beta sequences and 250 to 350 Gb of sequence data. The study aimed to test whether signatures of past pathogen exposure could be identified by cataloging public T cell receptors. The study used immunosequencing to profile the T cell repertoires of 666 subjects and linked those repertoires to cytomegalovirus serostatus. To predict cytomegalovirus infection status, the study combined high-throughput TCR immunosequencing, statistical association of individual TCRs with disease status, and machine learning. An early release that covered 640 HLA-typed donors contained about 300 gigabases of sequencing data and about 84 million unique TCR sequences. All discovery cohort repertoires had been generated using a single sequencing platform. Among about 410 genotyped donors of the cohort, an average of around 220,000 unique TCR beta nucleotide sequences was sequenced per donor, of which 15% to 20% were non-productive. An earlier analysis of 450 to 750 of the donors used high-throughput TCR beta sequencing to judge whether each TCR beta V gene segment behaved as functional or pseudogenic. The number of donors typed differed by locus, with about 629-630 for A, B, C, DRB1 and DQB1, more than 500 for DQA1, approximately 570 for DPA1, and about 450 for DPB1. In addition to the first cohort of roughly 670 subjects, a separate validation cohort of 120 different subjects was used. Five DR-DQ haplotypes were handled as single units for association and clustering because linkage in the cohort was strong. Rather than using new phenotypic data, the later analysis identified candidate immune exposures from TCR beta sequences and from how often those sequences occurred across donors. HLA typing included class I and class II loci at four-digit resolution. Donor age, sex, ethnicity and CMV serostatus were compiled alongside the repertoire data. In a later genetic analysis, genome-wide SNP genotypes for about 65% of the roughly 670 donors were used, and that subset was treated as a discovery cohort. Among the approximately 400 genotyped donors, approximately 81% belonged to the genetic ancestry cluster associated with self-reported Caucasian donors. A later analysis re-examined previously published TCR beta repertoires from 610 or so donors and added high-resolution HLA genotyping to investigate patterns of TCR occurrence.

The receptor library was made with the immunoSEQ multiplex PCR assay. For the multiplex PCR, a mixture combining 60 forward primers for TCR Vbeta segments and 13 reverse primers for TCR Jbeta segments was used. The CDR3 region of rearranged TCR beta genes was amplified from genomic DNA by a multiplex PCR assay. The amplified TCR beta libraries were sequenced on the Illumina HiSeq System as 87-base-pair reads. Turning to the authors' computational methods: Across the 500 to 700 repertoires, a later analysis counted 60 million to 90 million unique TCR beta chains, some 11 million of which were shared by at least two donors. A nearest-neighbor algorithm error-corrected the raw reads and collapsed the reads into unique sequences, merging closely related sequences to remove PCR and sequencing errors. To assign V, D and J gene segments, CDR3 sequences were aligned to IMGT reference sequences. Each retained sequence needed at least a six-nucleotide match to both a V gene segment and a J gene segment. A rearrangement was called productive if the CDR3 had no stop codons and remained in frame with V and J, and every other rearrangement was called non-productive. CDR3 was defined by IMGT convention, running from the second conserved V-encoded cysteine to the conserved J-encoded phenylalanine. The earlier analysis of about 640 of the donors excluded any sequence lacking an unambiguous match to a single V gene segment. An earlier analysis of 450 to 650 of the donors called V segments functional above 56.7% productive rearrangements and segregating when the between-donor standard deviation exceeded 5%. A statistical classification framework was built to diagnose cytomegalovirus status from the catalog of TCR beta chain sequences. In a later analysis, TCR nucleotide sequences were compared against IMGT/GENE-DB human TR gene sequences so that V and J genes could be assigned. Using the TCRdist pipeline, a later analysis assigned CDR3 sequences along with most-parsimonious VDJ recombination scenarios. In a later analysis, every TCR beta chain was defined by the combination of its CDR3 amino acid sequence and its V-gene family, and reads without a unique V-gene family were dropped. A later analysis removed roughly 590 highly shared, low-generation-probability nucleotide sequences to deal with suspected cross-contamination and a sequencing artifact. In a later analysis, a clonal expansion index for each public chain was calculated from normalized within-repertoire ranks of inferred template counts. In a later analysis, generation probabilities were computed using a VDJ recombination model fitted to out-of-frame rearrangements, and the results were checked against IGoR. In a later analysis, TCR-TCR, TCR-HLA and TCR-CMV co-occurrence was scored with hypergeometric tests, and a repertoire-size bias correction was applied to TCR pairs. False discovery rates were estimated in a later analysis by permuting HLA or CMV assignments 20 times. In a later analysis, co-occurring TCRs were grouped using DBSCAN, and TCRdist sequence similarity was added for clustering within HLA-allele-positive subsets. Repertoires with fewer than 30,000 or more than 120,000 public chains were left out of co-occurrence clustering, as were a handful of repertoires with anomalous nucleotide sharing. TCRdb's version of the immuneACCESS table is confined to in-frame rearrangements and falls short of the full clone set. An unresolved V gene accounts for under half of the shortfall where checked; the remainder is of unknown origin. Clonal size and the V and J genes are those of that table, whereas D and trimming came from the DNA. The sample includes 200,000 or so clones, with over 75% observed a single time. Together, the top ten hold around 0.21% of the sample.

General findings and caveats noted by the study authors: Because HLA typing was missing for some donors at each locus, association tests included only the typed subset. In an earlier analysis of around 500 of the donors, most TCR beta V segments appeared in productive rearrangements about 87% or about 30% of the time, broadly matching IMGT annotations. The earlier analysis of 587 of the donors excluded approximately 15 rarely observed V segments, including chromosome 9 orphons, because counts were too low. Compared with equally common non-associated chains, HLA-associated TCR beta chains in a later analysis were more clonally expanded and had lower generation probabilities. A later genetic analysis associated a missense DCLRE1C variant with V-gene and J-gene trimming of TCR beta chains, and an independent cohort replicated the association. Most TCR sequences were seen in very few donors, while some public TCRs were found in many individuals. A cluster of highly shared sequence variants was judged likely to represent a technical artifact of the sequencing pipeline. A later analysis reported that several top co-occurrence clusters appeared linked to parvovirus B19, influenza, CMV and Epstein-Barr virus. In vitro tests confirmed that a few of the cytomegalovirus-associated TCR beta chains recognize cytomegalovirus antigens. Because the 87-base-pair reads could not distinguish some IMGT-functional V segments, including TRBV6-2 and TRBV6-3, those segments were excluded. It was suggested by the authors that the approach could potentially be generalized to other disease states and immunological phenotypes. In a later analysis, the rate of TCR association differed among HLA loci, with DRB1 alleles having the most associated TCRs and HLA-C alleles having the fewest. Only TCR beta chains were sequenced in this cohort, and the absence of alpha or paired-chain data limited detectable features. Strong co-occurrence of HLA alleles, especially DR and DQ, made assigning TCR associations to individual alleles difficult. Correlated functional status among segregating V segments might be attributable to linkage disequilibrium, but an unknown experimental factor could not be ruled out. In a later genetic analysis, fewer N-insertions in productive TCRs were reported among donors in an Asian-associated ancestry cluster than the approximately 710-donor mean. In a later analysis, most CMV-associated TCR beta chains were found to appear HLA-restricted, with HLA associations seemingly driven largely by CMV exposure. Specific HLA alleles were associated with 16,951 TCR beta sequences at a false discovery rate of 0.05 in a later analysis. Cytomegalovirus status was reported to be diagnosed by the classifier with high specificity and sensitivity in both the original and validation cohorts. CMV serostatus was the only immune exposure information available for the cohort. Roughly uniform sequencing depth across donors was assumed in presence/absence analyses, although this assumption may not hold. The study gave a list of 150 to 200 TCR beta chains associated with cytomegalovirus. A further reported finding was that TCR beta sequences accurately predicted the HLA-A and HLA-B alleles for most subjects in the first cohort.

The cohort comprised more than 550 healthy bone marrow donors. All cohort members were sampled while nominally healthy, although unrecorded immune exposures were likely present. The donor was CMV seronegative and was included in the group of 352 seronegative cohort members. Every donor gave a peripheral blood sample, and the peripheral blood mononuclear cells from that sample were used for TCR beta sequencing. The Qiagen DNeasy Blood Extraction Kit was used to extract genomic DNA from the blood cell samples. In its sample, this clone was seen once. The antigen this receptor binds is unknown. No much larger clonotype is one base removed from it; base qualities were not supplied. CDR1 and CDR2 are read off the germline V gene as SGHTA and FQGNSA. V is pared back by 5 bases and J by 0 bases, with 11 bases lying between the germline termini. The cysteine opens and the phenylalanine closes a CDR3 of 15 amino acids. CDR3 DNA is the only sequence kept; it has 45 bases, read in frame from the first base.

Rearrangement joined TRBV7-2 to TRBJ2-1; no D gene can be assigned with confidence. Sample: PBMCs. The receptor was derived from a girl under two years old in good health and CMV-seronegative. The CDR3 here reads CASSRQRSSYNEQFF. At the DNA level, the sequence is TGTGCCAGCAGCCGTCAACGTAGCTCCTACAATGAGCAGTTCTTC. The variable domain in full, with residues beyond the CDR3 obtained from the reference TRBV7-2 and TRBJ2-1 genes, is GAGVSQSPSNKVTEKGKDVELRCDPISGHTALYWYRQSLGQGLEFLIYFQGNSAPDKSGLPSDRFSAERTGGSVSTLTIQRTQQEDSAVYLCASSRQRSSYNEQFFGPGTRLTVL.